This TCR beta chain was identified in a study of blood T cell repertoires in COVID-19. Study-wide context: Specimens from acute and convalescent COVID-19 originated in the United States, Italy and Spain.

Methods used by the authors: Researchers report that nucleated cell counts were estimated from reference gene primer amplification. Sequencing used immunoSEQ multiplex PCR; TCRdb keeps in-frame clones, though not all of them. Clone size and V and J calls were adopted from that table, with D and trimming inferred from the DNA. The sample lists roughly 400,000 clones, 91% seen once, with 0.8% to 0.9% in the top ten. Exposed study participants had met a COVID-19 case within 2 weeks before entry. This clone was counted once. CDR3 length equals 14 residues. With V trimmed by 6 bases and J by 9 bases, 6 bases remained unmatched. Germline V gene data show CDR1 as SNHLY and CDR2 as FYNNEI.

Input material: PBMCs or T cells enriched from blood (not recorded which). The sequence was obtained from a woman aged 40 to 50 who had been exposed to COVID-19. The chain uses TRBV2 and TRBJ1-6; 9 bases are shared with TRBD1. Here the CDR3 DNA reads TGTGCCAGCAGGGACAAGACAGGGGGTTCACCCCTCCACTTT. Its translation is CASRDKTGGSPLHF.